This T cell receptor (beta chain) was sequenced during a study of blood T cell repertoires in COVID-19. Study at large: Collection of acute and convalescent COVID-19 samples took place in the United States, Italy and Spain. The analysed material was cDNA or gDNA that came from T cells, B-cell-depleted T cells, or PBMCs.

Libraries were prepared by immunoSEQ multiplex PCR; TCRdb keeps only in-frame clonotypes and omits some of them. The sample shows approximately 280,000 clones, roughly 86% of them seen only once. This clonotype originated in a man aged 18 to 30 with active or convalescent COVID-19. The sample comprised peripheral blood.

The CDR3 bases are TGTGCCAGCTCACCACCGACCTGGACTAGCGGGGGATACGAAGAGACCCAGTACTTC. It is translated as CASSPPTWTSGGYEETQYF. V is TRBV18 and J is TRBJ2-5; 13 nucleotides line up with TRBD2. After removal of 0 bases from V and 3 bases from J, the junction contained 10 bases not matched to a gene. The CDR3 has 19 amino acids. The germline CDR1 and CDR2 sequences are KGHSH and LQKENI. The complete variable domain, with remaining parts taken from reference TRBV18 and TRBJ2-5, reads NAGVMQNPRHLVRRRGQEARLRCSPMKGHSHVYWYRQLPEEGLKFMVYLQKENIIDESGMPKERFSAEFPKEGPSILRIQQVVRGDSAAYFCASSPPTWTSGGYEETQYFGPGTRLLVL.